This note documents a single T cell receptor (beta chain) sequence. The sample belongs to a study of CDR3 diversity in severe acne. Each CDR3 protein is one row after TCRdb ran MiXCR on the PCR reads. The sample holds approximately 77,000 distinct CDR3 sequences; around 50% are singletons and the top ten take more than 9%. Germline V CDR1 and CDR2: SGHDN, FVKESK. The V and J ends lost 1 base and 0 bases respectively, with 7 bases between them. This CDR3 is 15 amino acids long. The V and J genes are TRBV14 and TRBJ1-3, with D uncertain. The origin of this receptor is a male donor with severe acne vulgaris. Sequenced: blood. Here the CDR3 reads CASSQGRTSGNTIYF. In DNA, the CDR3 is TGTGCCAGCAGCCAAGGTCGCACCTCTGGAAACACCATATATTTT.